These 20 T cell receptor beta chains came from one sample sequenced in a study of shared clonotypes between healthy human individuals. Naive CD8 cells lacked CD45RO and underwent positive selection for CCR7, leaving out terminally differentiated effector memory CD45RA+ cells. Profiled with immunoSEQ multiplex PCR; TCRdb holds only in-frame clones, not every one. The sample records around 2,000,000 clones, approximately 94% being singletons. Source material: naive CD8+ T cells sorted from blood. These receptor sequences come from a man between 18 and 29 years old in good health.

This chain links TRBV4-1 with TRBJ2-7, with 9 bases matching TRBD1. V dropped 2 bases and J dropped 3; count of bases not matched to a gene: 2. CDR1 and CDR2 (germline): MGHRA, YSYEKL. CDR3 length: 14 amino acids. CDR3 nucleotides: TGCGCCAGCAGCCAACGGACAGGGGACTACGAGCAGTACTTC. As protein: CASSQRTGDYEQYF.

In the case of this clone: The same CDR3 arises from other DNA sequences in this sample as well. The CDR3 sequence: CASSLGARGYTF. The CDR3 coding sequence is TGTGCCAGCAGCTTGGGAGCTCGAGGCTACACCTTC. V usage is TRBV13 and J usage is TRBJ1-2; no reliable D call. The length of the CDR3 is 12 residues. V was cut by 3 bases and J by 8 bases, with 10 bases left in between. Germline CDR1 is PRHDT and CDR2 is FYEKMQ (reference sequence).

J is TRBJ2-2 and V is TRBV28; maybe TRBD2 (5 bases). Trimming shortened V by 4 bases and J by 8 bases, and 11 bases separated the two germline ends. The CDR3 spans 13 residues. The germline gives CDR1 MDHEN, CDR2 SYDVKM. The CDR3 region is CASSWTLEGELFF. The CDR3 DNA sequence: TGTGCCAGCAGTTGGACTTTAGAAGGGGAGCTGTTTTTT.

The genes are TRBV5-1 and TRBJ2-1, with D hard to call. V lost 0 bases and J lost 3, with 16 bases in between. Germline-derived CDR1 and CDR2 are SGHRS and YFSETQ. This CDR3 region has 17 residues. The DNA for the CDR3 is TGCGCCAGCAGCTTGGGGCTAGTCCTTGGGTACTACAATGAGCAGTTCTTC. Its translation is CASSLGLVLGYYNEQFF.

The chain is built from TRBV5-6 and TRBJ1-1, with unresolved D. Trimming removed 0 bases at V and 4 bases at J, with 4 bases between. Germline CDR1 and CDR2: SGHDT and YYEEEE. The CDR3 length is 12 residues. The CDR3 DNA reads TGTGCCAGCAGCTTGGATCGCACTGAAGCTTTCTTT. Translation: CASSLDRTEAFF.

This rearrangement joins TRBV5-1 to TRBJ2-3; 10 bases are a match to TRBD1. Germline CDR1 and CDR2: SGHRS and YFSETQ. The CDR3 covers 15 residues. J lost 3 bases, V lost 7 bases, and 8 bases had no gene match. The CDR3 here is CASGIDRGLTDTQYF. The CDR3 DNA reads TGCGCCAGCGGAATCGACAGGGGGCTAACAGATACGCAGTATTTT.

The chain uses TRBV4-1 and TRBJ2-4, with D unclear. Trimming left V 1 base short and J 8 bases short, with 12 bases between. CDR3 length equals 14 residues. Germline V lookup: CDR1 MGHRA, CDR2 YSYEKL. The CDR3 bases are TGCGCCAGCAGCCAAGTGTCGAGCTGGGACATTCAGTACTTC. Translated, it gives CASSQVSSWDIQYF.

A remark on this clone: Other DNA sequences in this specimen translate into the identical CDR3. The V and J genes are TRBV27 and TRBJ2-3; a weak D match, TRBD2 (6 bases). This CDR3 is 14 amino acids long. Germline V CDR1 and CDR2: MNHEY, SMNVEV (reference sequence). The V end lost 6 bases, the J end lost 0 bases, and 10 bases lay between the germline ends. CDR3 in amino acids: CASRRDASTDTQYF. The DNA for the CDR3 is TGTGCCAGCAGGCGGGACGCTAGCACAGATACGCAGTATTTT.

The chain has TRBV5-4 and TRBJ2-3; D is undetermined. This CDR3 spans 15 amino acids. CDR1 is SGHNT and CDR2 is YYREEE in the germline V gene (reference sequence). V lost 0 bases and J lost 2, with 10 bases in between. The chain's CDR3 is CASSLGPGVTDTQYF. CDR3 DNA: TGTGCCAGCAGCTTGGGGCCAGGAGTCACAGATACGCAGTATTTT.

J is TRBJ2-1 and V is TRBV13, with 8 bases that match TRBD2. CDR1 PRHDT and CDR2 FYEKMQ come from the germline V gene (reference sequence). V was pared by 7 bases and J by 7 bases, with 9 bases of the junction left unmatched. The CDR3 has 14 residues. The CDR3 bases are TGTGCCAGCACGGGACTAGGAGTAGGAAATGAGCAGTTCTTC. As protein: CASTGLGVGNEQFF.

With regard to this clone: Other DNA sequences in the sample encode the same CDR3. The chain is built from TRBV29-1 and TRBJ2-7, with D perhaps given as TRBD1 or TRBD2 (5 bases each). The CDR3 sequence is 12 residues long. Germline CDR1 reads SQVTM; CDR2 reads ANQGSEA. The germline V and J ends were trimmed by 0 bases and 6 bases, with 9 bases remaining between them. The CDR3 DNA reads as TGCAGCGTTGAAGATTTGGGGGTCGAGCAGTACTTC. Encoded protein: CSVEDLGVEQYF.

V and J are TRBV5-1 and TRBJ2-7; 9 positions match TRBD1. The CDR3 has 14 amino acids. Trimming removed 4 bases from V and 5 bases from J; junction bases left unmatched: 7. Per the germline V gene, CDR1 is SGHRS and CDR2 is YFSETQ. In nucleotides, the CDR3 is TGCGCCAGCAGCGCCGGGACAGGGATCAACGAGCAGTACTTC. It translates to CASSAGTGINEQYF.

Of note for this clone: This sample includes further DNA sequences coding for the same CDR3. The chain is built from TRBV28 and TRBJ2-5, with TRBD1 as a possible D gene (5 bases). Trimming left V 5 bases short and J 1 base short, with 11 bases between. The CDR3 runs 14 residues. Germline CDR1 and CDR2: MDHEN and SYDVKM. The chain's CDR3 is CASSPQGTQETQYF. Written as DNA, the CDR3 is TGTGCCAGCAGTCCCCAGGGAACCCAAGAGACCCAGTACTTC. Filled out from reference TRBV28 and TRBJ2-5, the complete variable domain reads DVKVTQSSRYLVKRTGEKVFLECVQDMDHENMFWYRQDPGLGLRLIYFSYDVKMKEKGDIPEGYSVSREKKERFSLILESASTNQTSMYLCASSPQGTQETQYFGPGTRLLVL.

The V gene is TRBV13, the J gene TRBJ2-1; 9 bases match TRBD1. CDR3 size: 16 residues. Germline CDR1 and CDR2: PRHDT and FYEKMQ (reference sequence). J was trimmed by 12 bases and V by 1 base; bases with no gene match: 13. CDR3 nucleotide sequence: TGTGCCAGCAGCTTAGCCGGGGGACAGGGCTCGAAAGGGCAGTTCTTC. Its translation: CASSLAGGQGSKGQFF.

CDR3 sequence: CASRWDVTGETQYF. CDR3 nucleotides: TGTGCCAGCAGGTGGGACGTGACAGGAGAGACCCAGTACTTC. The chain employs TRBV7-8 and TRBJ2-5, with a possible D match to TRBD1 (6 bases). CDR1 is SGHVS and CDR2 is FQNEAQ in the germline V gene. The CDR3 has 14 residues. V dropped 6 bases and J dropped 4 bases, with 15 bases sitting between them.

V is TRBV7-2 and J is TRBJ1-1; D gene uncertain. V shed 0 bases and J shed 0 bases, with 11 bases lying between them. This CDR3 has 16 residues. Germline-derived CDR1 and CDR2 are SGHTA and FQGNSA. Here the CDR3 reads CASSLAPGPMNTEAFF. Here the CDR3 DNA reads TGTGCCAGCAGCTTAGCCCCCGGGCCTATGAACACTGAAGCTTTCTTT.

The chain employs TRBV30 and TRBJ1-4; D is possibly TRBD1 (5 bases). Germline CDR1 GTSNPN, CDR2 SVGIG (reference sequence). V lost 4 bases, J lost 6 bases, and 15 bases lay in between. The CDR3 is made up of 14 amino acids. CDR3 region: CAWTLGRGDEKLFF. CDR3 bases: TGTGCCTGGACCTTAGGGAGGGGCGATGAAAAACTGTTTTTT.

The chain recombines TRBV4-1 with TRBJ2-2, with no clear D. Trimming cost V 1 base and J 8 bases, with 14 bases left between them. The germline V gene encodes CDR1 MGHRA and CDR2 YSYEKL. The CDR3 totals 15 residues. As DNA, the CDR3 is TGCGCCAGCAGCCAAGGAAAGGGTTTTATGGGGGAGCTGTTTTTT. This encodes CASSQGKGFMGELFF.

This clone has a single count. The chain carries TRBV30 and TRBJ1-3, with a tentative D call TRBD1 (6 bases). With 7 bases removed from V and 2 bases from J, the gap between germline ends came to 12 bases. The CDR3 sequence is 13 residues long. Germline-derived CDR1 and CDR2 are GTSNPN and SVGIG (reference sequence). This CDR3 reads CASVGGAGNTIYF. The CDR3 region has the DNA TGTGCCTCGGTCGGGGGCGCTGGAAACACCATATATTTT.

The CDR3 spells CASSQVVTATNEKLFF. The CDR3 DNA sequence: TGCGCCAGCAGCCAAGTTGTGACAGCAACTAATGAAAAACTGTTTTTT. The genes are TRBV4-1 and TRBJ1-4; maybe TRBD1 (5 bases). V dropped 1 base and J dropped 0 bases, with 9 bases sitting between them. Germline lookup yields CDR1 MGHRA and CDR2 YSYEKL. The CDR3 is 16 amino acids.